This T cell receptor beta chain was sequenced for a study of T cells in Graves' hyperthyroidism and ophthalmopathy. Ophthalmopathy cases scored 3 or more on the Clinical Activity Score and 4 or more on NOSPECS grade, with duration below 3 months. There were TCR beta CDR3 regions amplified from RNA transcripts. An initial round of RT-PCR targeting the TCR CDR3 relied on the HTBI primer set. TCRdb redid the calling of the multiplex PCR reads with MiXCR, one entry per CDR3 protein. The repertoire holds about 380,000 distinct CDR3 sequences, with 18% as singletons. With 1 base clipped from V and 7 bases from J, the junction kept 4 bases outside the gene matches. The germline CDR1 and CDR2 sequences are SGHTA and FQGTGA. This CDR3 contains 15 residues. This clonotype was seen at least ten times.

Sequencing was carried out using blood. The TCR was taken from a man between 18 and 35 years old with Graves' ophthalmopathy. The V gene is TRBV7-3, the J gene TRBJ2-1; 10 nucleotides align to TRBD2. DNA of the CDR3: TGTGCCAGCAGCTTAAGCCTAGCGGGGGCTAATGAGCAGTTCTTC. Translation: CASSLSLAGANEQFF.